This T cell receptor (beta chain) was retrieved from a study of shared clonotypes between healthy human individuals. The study's findings and limits: Sequencing depth was predicted to influence how clonotypes are shared among donors.

J lost 8 bases, V lost 2 bases, and 8 bases had no gene match. CDR1 and CDR2 from the germline V gene are KGHSH and LQKENI. The CDR3 extends over 16 amino acids. Naive CD8 cells were CD45RO-negative, positively selected for CCR7, excluding terminally differentiated effector memory CD45RA+ cells. The repertoire was sequenced with immunoSEQ multiplex PCR; TCRdb's copy has only in-frame clones and lacks some. Of around 2.1 million clones in the sample, under 95% were seen once. As regards this clone: The antigen is undetermined.

The sample taken for sequencing was naive CD8+ T cells from PBMCs. This sequence originates from a man younger than 35 in good health. Some clones in this sample may be carry-over from other donors' samples. The rearrangement links TRBV18 to TRBJ2-1; TRBD2 aligns across 11 bases. DNA for the CDR3: TGTGCCAGCTCACCATCCTTAGCGGGAGGGTTCGATGAGCAGTTCTTC. Its protein is CASSPSLAGGFDEQFF.